These T cell receptor beta chains were read from a single sample in a study of Graves' ophthalmopathy and Graves' hyperthyroidism. From the multiplex PCR reads, TCRdb called clonotypes with MiXCR, one entry per CDR3 protein. The sample contains 500,000 to 700,000 distinct CDR3 sequences, about 20% of which appear only once. Sequencing was carried out using peripheral blood. All receptors derive from a woman between 18 and 29 years old with stable Graves' hyperthyroidism. Some clones in this sample may be carry-over from other donors' samples. CDR3s include the opening cysteine and the closing phenylalanine or tryptophan. The D gene is left open where the match is weak. Part of the rows lack a size; the others show once, few, many or a class for expanded clones.

>TRBV5-1|few|-|TRBJ1-1
CASRKNAGDTEAFF
TGCGCCAGCAGGAAGAACGCCGGGGACACTGAAGCTTTCTTT
>TRBV20-1|-|TRBD1|TRBJ1-2
CSADPGQLKYGYTF
TGCAGTGCTGATCCGGGACAGCTGAAATATGGCTACACCTTC
>TRBV2|many|-|TRBJ2-7
CASGDKGGLYEQYF
TGTGCCAGCGGGGATAAGGGGGGGCTCTACGAGCAGTACTTC
>TRBV12-3/TRBV12-4|-|-|TRBJ1-2
CASSFGGRNNYGYTF
TGTGCCAGCAGTTTCGGGGGACGGAATAACTATGGCTACACCTTC
>TRBV9|many|-|TRBJ2-5
CASSAGGTDRVQTQYF
TGTGCCAGCAGCGCGGGGGGGACGGACAGGGTTCAGACCCAGTACTTC
>TRBV2|many|TRBD1|TRBJ2-5
CASKGKRGQQETQYF
TGTGCCAGCAAAGGAAAAAGGGGACAGCAAGAGACCCAGTACTTC
>TRBV19|many|TRBD1|TRBJ1-2
CASNRDRSEYGYTF
TGTGCCAGTAACCGGGACAGGTCAGAATATGGCTACACCTTC
>TRBV20-1|many|TRBD1|TRBJ1-1
CSARDKGAGDTEAFF
TGCAGTGCTAGAGATAAGGGGGCCGGGGACACTGAAGCTTTCTTT
>TRBV12-3/TRBV12-4|-|TRBD2|TRBJ2-5
CASSFASGIEETQYF
TGTGCCAGCAGTTTTGCTAGCGGGATCGAGGAGACCCAGTACTTC
>TRBV4-2|many|TRBD2|TRBJ2-7
CASSQVTGLGAEQYF
TGTGCCAGCAGCCAAGTTACGGGACTAGGCGCCGAGCAGTACTTC
>TRBV9|few|-|TRBJ2-2
CASSVVGGTLQELFF
TGTGCCAGCAGCGTAGTGGGAGGCACCCTTCAAGAGCTGTTTTTT
>TRBV12-3/TRBV12-4|many|-|TRBJ1-5
CASRSSENQPQHF
TGTGCCAGCAGATCCTCGGAAAATCAGCCCCAGCATTTT
>TRBV10-3|-|TRBD2|TRBJ2-7
CAISESVQRELEQYF
TGTGCCATCAGTGAGTCTGTCCAGCGGGAGCTCGAGCAGTACTTC
>TRBV2|-|-|TRBJ2-5
CASWEGGSQETQYF
TGTGCCAGTTGGGAGGGGGGGTCACAAGAGACCCAGTACTTC
>TRBV2|-|-|TRBJ2-2
CASRWTVNTGELFF
TGTGCCAGCAGGTGGACAGTCAACACCGGGGAGCTGTTTTTT
>TRBV6-5|many|-|TRBJ1-2
CASSSGVLYGYTF
TGTGCCAGCAGTTCCGGGGTTCTATATGGCTACACCTTC
>TRBV10-3|few|TRBD1|TRBJ2-5
CAISSQQGYQETQYF
TGTGCCATCAGTTCCCAACAGGGGTACCAAGAGACCCAGTACTTC
>TRBV30|few|-|TRBJ2-7
CAWGDTYEQYF
TGTGCCTGGGGTGATACCTACGAGCAGTACTTC
>TRBV6-2/TRBV6-3|few|-|TRBJ2-5
CASSLSPPRTQYF
TGTGCCAGCAGTTTATCCCCCCCACGGACCCAGTACTTC
>TRBV12-3/TRBV12-4|many|-|TRBJ1-1
CASSSFDQGSEAFF
TGTGCCAGCAGTTCTTTCGATCAGGGGTCTGAAGCTTTCTTT
>TRBV7-3|many|TRBD1|TRBJ1-6
CASSSGTGHSPLHF
TGTGCCAGCAGCTCCGGGACAGGGCATTCACCCCTCCACTTT
>TRBV11-2|-|-|TRBJ2-2
CASSIQGSNTGELFF
TGTGCCAGCAGCATACAGGGTTCGAACACCGGGGAGCTGTTTTTT
>TRBV6-1|many|-|TRBJ1-1
CASSDWKSYTEAFF
TGTGCCAGCAGTGACTGGAAATCCTACACTGAAGCTTTCTTT
>TRBV2|-|-|TRBJ2-6
CASREGRSGANVLTF
TGTGCCAGCAGAGAGGGCCGGTCTGGGGCCAACGTCCTGACTTTC
>TRBV10-1|many|-|TRBJ2-7
CASKRAMRPYEQYF
TGCGCCAGCAAGCGTGCTATGCGCCCCTACGAGCAGTACTTC
>TRBV6-5|-|-|TRBJ1-2
CASSYGDISGYTF
TGTGCCAGCAGTTACGGGGACATTTCGGGCTACACCTTC
>TRBV28|many|-|TRBJ2-7
CASSLGQPHGKQYF
TGTGCCAGCAGTTTAGGACAGCCTCATGGGAAGCAGTACTTC
>TRBV19|few|TRBD1|TRBJ1-1
CASRQRTGRVRMNTEAFF
TGTGCCAGTAGGCAAAGGACAGGGAGGGTACGGATGAACACTGAAGCTTTCTTT
>TRBV20-1|-|TRBD1|TRBJ2-7
CSAGGSGTGYEQYF
TGCAGTGCTGGGGGGTCCGGGACAGGCTACGAGCAGTACTTC
>TRBV6-5|few|TRBD1|TRBJ1-2
CASSYLGRGQFGYTF
TGTGCCAGCAGTTACTTAGGCAGGGGGCAGTTTGGCTACACCTTC
>TRBV20-1|-|-|TRBJ1-5
CSARDWRGSNQPQHF
TGCAGTGCTAGAGATTGGCGAGGGAGCAATCAGCCCCAGCATTTT
>TRBV11-1|many|-|TRBJ2-2
CASSSVQRGTGELFF
TGTGCCAGCAGCTCCGTACAGCGTGGCACCGGGGAGCTGTTTTTT
>TRBV14|-|TRBD2|TRBJ2-7
CASSPLTSGRASSYEQYF
TGTGCCAGCAGCCCTCTGACTAGCGGGAGGGCGAGCTCCTACGAGCAGTACTTC
>TRBV6-2/TRBV6-3|-|-|TRBJ2-4
CASSYSDIQYF
TGTGCCAGCAGTTACTCGGACATTCAGTACTTC
>TRBV20-1|many|TRBD2|TRBJ2-7
CSAKGLANEQYF
TGCAGTGCGAAGGGACTAGCGAACGAGCAGTACTTC
>TRBV5-1|-|TRBD1|TRBJ1-2
CASRQGADGYTF
TGCGCCAGCCGACAGGGGGCTGATGGCTACACCTTC
>TRBV3-1|-|-|TRBJ1-6
CASSQGGRNSPLHF
TGTGCCAGCAGCCAAGGGGGCAGGAATTCACCCCTCCACTTT
>TRBV6-1|many|-|TRBJ2-2
CALSGGKVGELFF
TGTGCCCTCAGCGGCGGGAAGGTCGGGGAGCTGTTTTTT
>TRBV6-1|many|-|TRBJ1-2
CASRREGGYYGYTF
TGTGCCAGCAGACGGGAGGGAGGGTACTATGGCTACACCTTC